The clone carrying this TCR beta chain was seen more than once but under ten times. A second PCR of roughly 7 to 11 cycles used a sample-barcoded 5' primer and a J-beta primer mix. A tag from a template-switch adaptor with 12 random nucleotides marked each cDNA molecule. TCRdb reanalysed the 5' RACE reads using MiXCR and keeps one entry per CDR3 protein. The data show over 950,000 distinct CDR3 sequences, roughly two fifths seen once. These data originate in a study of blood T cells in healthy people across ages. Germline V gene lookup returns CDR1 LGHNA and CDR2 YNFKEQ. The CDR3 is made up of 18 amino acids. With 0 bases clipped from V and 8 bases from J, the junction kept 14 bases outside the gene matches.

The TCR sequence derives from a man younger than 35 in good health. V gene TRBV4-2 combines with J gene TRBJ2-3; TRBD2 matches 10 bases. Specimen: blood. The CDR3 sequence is CASSQDIPASGGPGTQYF. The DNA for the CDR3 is TGTGCCAGCAGCCAAGATATCCCGGCTAGCGGGGGTCCAGGTACGCAGTATTTT.